These T cell receptor beta chains were read from a single sample in a study of graft-versus-host responses after intestinal transplantation. Assay: immunoSEQ multiplex PCR; the TCRdb copy retains only in-frame clones and omits some. The table includes about 50,000 clones, less than 85% detected once. No antigen is known for these receptors. Source: unstimulated CD4+ T cells sorted from spleen or lymph node cells, taken before transplant. These TCRs come from a human donor who was the organ donor for an intestinal transplant. Each CDR3 is given with its conserved first and last residue. Fields, in order: J gene, clone size, D gene, V gene, CDR3 protein, CDR3 DNA. A D gene is named only where the DNA matches it firmly. Size is omitted from some rows. Given values are once, few, many or a class for expanded clones.

j_call: TRBJ2-3
clone_size: NA
d_call: TRBD2
v_call: TRBV7-2
cdr3_aa: CASSLVAETSGDPGYF
cdr3_nt: TGTGCCAGCAGCTTAGTCGCGGAGACTAGCGGGGACCCAGGGTATTTT

j_call: TRBJ2-7
clone_size: NA
d_call: TRBD2
v_call: TRBV5-4
cdr3_aa: CASTPGLQNYEQYF
cdr3_nt: TGTGCCAGCACCCCGGGACTACAGAACTACGAGCAGTACTTC

j_call: TRBJ2-6
clone_size: NA
d_call: NA
v_call: TRBV27
cdr3_aa: CASSQRQANTGANVLTF
cdr3_nt: TGTGCCAGCAGTCAACGACAGGCCAACACTGGGGCCAACGTCCTGACTTTC

j_call: TRBJ1-3
clone_size: NA
d_call: NA
v_call: TRBV6-1
cdr3_aa: CASSLWDTIYF
cdr3_nt: TGTGCCAGCAGTCTTTGGGACACCATATATTTT

j_call: TRBJ2-7
clone_size: NA
d_call: TRBD1
v_call: TRBV11-3
cdr3_aa: CASSGYGTGGSYEQYF
cdr3_nt: TGTGCCAGCAGCGGTTACGGGACAGGGGGCTCCTACGAGCAGTACTTC

j_call: TRBJ1-4
clone_size: NA
d_call: NA
v_call: TRBV19
cdr3_aa: CASSVRRGGLEKLFF
cdr3_nt: TGTGCCAGTAGTGTCCGCAGGGGCGGCCTTGAAAAACTGTTTTTT

j_call: TRBJ2-2
clone_size: NA
d_call: NA
v_call: TRBV21-1
cdr3_aa: CASSKEADRNTGELFF
cdr3_nt: TGTGCCAGCAGCAAAGAGGCGGACAGGAACACCGGGGAGCTGTTTTTT

j_call: TRBJ1-2
clone_size: NA
d_call: NA
v_call: TRBV4-1
cdr3_aa: CASSQVRGYGYTF
cdr3_nt: TGCGCCAGCAGCCAAGTTAGGGGTTATGGCTACACCTTC

j_call: TRBJ1-6
clone_size: NA
d_call: NA
v_call: TRBV5-6
cdr3_aa: CASSRPSGQTNSPLHF
cdr3_nt: TGTGCCAGCAGCCGTCCGTCCGGACAGACCAATTCACCCCTCCACTTT

j_call: TRBJ1-2
clone_size: NA
d_call: NA
v_call: TRBV19
cdr3_aa: CATFRAPYGYTF
cdr3_nt: TGTGCCACTTTCCGGGCTCCCTATGGCTACACCTTC

j_call: TRBJ2-1
clone_size: NA
d_call: TRBD2
v_call: TRBV5-4
cdr3_aa: CASSLGVRAGVDEQFF
cdr3_nt: TGTGCCAGCAGCTTGGGGGTTCGGGCGGGAGTAGATGAGCAGTTCTTC

j_call: TRBJ2-3
clone_size: NA
d_call: TRBD2
v_call: TRBV6-6
cdr3_aa: CASSSPAGSTDTQYF
cdr3_nt: TGTGCCAGCAGTTCCCCAGCGGGGAGCACAGATACGCAGTATTTT

j_call: TRBJ2-7
clone_size: NA
d_call: NA
v_call: TRBV7-2
cdr3_aa: CASSLVRDEQYF
cdr3_nt: TGTGCCAGCAGCTTAGTCCGGGACGAGCAGTACTTC

j_call: TRBJ2-5
clone_size: NA
d_call: TRBD2
v_call: TRBV19
cdr3_aa: CASSIVSGMGQETQYF
cdr3_nt: TGTGCCAGTAGTATAGTTAGCGGGATGGGGCAAGAGACCCAGTACTTC

j_call: TRBJ1-2
clone_size: NA
d_call: NA
v_call: TRBV5-1
cdr3_aa: CASSLTTGYGYTF
cdr3_nt: TGCGCCAGCAGCTTGACCACGGGCTATGGCTACACCTTC

j_call: TRBJ1-5
clone_size: NA
d_call: NA
v_call: TRBV19
cdr3_aa: CASSILGENSNQPQHF
cdr3_nt: TGTGCCAGTAGTATTCTAGGTGAGAATAGCAATCAGCCCCAGCATTTT

j_call: TRBJ2-7
clone_size: NA
d_call: NA
v_call: TRBV5-5
cdr3_aa: CASSLQGRSEQYF
cdr3_nt: TGTGCCAGCAGCTTACAGGGTAGGTCCGAGCAGTACTTC

j_call: TRBJ2-5
clone_size: NA
d_call: NA
v_call: TRBV5-1
cdr3_aa: CASSLDGRGQETQYF
cdr3_nt: TGCGCCAGCAGCTTGGACGGGCGGGGCCAAGAGACCCAGTACTTC

j_call: TRBJ1-5
clone_size: NA
d_call: NA
v_call: TRBV5-1
cdr3_aa: CASSFTSGGNQPQHF
cdr3_nt: TGCGCCAGCAGCTTCACTTCGGGGGGCAATCAGCCCCAGCATTTT

j_call: TRBJ2-3
clone_size: NA
d_call: NA
v_call: TRBV30
cdr3_aa: CAWSKGRLPTDTQYF
cdr3_nt: TGTGCCTGGAGTAAAGGGAGACTACCCACAGATACGCAGTATTTT

j_call: TRBJ1-1
clone_size: NA
d_call: NA
v_call: TRBV6-1
cdr3_aa: CASSEHTEAFF
cdr3_nt: TGTGCCAGCAGTGAGCACACTGAAGCTTTCTTT

j_call: TRBJ1-1
clone_size: NA
d_call: NA
v_call: TRBV4-2
cdr3_aa: CASSHRGTEAFF
cdr3_nt: TGTGCCAGCAGCCACAGGGGCACTGAAGCTTTCTTT

j_call: TRBJ1-5
clone_size: NA
d_call: NA
v_call: TRBV19
cdr3_aa: CASKRNQPQHF
cdr3_nt: TGTGCCAGTAAGAGAAATCAGCCCCAGCATTTT

j_call: TRBJ2-1
clone_size: NA
d_call: TRBD2
v_call: TRBV5-4
cdr3_aa: CASSLLAGNEQFF
cdr3_nt: TGTGCCAGCAGCTTACTAGCGGGCAATGAGCAGTTCTTC

j_call: TRBJ2-7
clone_size: NA
d_call: NA
v_call: TRBV28
cdr3_aa: CASSLNRVSYEQYF
cdr3_nt: TGTGCCAGCAGTTTAAATCGGGTTTCCTACGAGCAGTACTTC

j_call: TRBJ2-1
clone_size: NA
d_call: TRBD2
v_call: TRBV27
cdr3_aa: CASSPILRSGGDNEQFF
cdr3_nt: TGTGCCAGCAGCCCGATCCTGCGAAGCGGGGGGGACAATGAGCAGTTCTTC

j_call: TRBJ2-1
clone_size: NA
d_call: NA
v_call: TRBV27
cdr3_aa: CASSPRQVANEQFF
cdr3_nt: TGTGCCAGCAGTCCCCGTCAGGTAGCCAATGAGCAGTTCTTC

j_call: TRBJ2-1
clone_size: NA
d_call: TRBD2
v_call: TRBV9
cdr3_aa: CASSVGLRMALAGGPYNEQFF
cdr3_nt: TGTGCCAGCAGCGTAGGGCTTAGGATGGCGCTAGCGGGGGGGCCGTATAATGAGCAGTTCTTC

j_call: TRBJ1-3
clone_size: NA
d_call: TRBD1
v_call: TRBV7-8
cdr3_aa: CASSLDSRTGFSGNTIYF
cdr3_nt: TGTGCCAGCAGCTTAGACTCTAGGACAGGATTCTCTGGAAACACCATATATTTT

j_call: TRBJ1-1
clone_size: NA
d_call: TRBD1
v_call: TRBV6-1
cdr3_aa: CASRDTTGMNTEAFF
cdr3_nt: TGTGCCAGCAGGGATACGACAGGGATGAACACTGAAGCTTTCTTT

j_call: TRBJ1-5
clone_size: NA
d_call: NA
v_call: TRBV7-6
cdr3_aa: CASSLRGDQPQHF
cdr3_nt: TGTGCCAGCAGCCTCAGAGGCGATCAGCCCCAGCATTTT

j_call: TRBJ2-7
clone_size: NA
d_call: TRBD2
v_call: TRBV5-4
cdr3_aa: CASSLFAGLAGGLFSYEQYF
cdr3_nt: TGTGCCAGCAGCTTGTTCGCCGGACTAGCGGGGGGGCTTTTTTCCTACGAGCAGTACTTC

j_call: TRBJ2-7
clone_size: NA
d_call: TRBD2
v_call: TRBV19
cdr3_aa: CASSILRLAGAEQYF
cdr3_nt: TGTGCCAGTAGTATACTGAGACTAGCGGGAGCGGAGCAGTACTTC

j_call: TRBJ1-2
clone_size: NA
d_call: TRBD1
v_call: TRBV6-4
cdr3_aa: CASTRGRGNGYTF
cdr3_nt: TGTGCCAGCACTAGGGGGCGCGGTAATGGCTACACCTTC

j_call: TRBJ2-1
clone_size: NA
d_call: TRBD1
v_call: TRBV2
cdr3_aa: CASTALGTETYNEQFF
cdr3_nt: TGTGCCAGCACGGCCCTCGGGACAGAAACCTACAATGAGCAGTTCTTC

j_call: TRBJ1-1
clone_size: NA
d_call: NA
v_call: TRBV7-9
cdr3_aa: CASSLGGSNTEAFF
cdr3_nt: TGTGCCAGCAGCTTAGGAGGGTCTAACACTGAAGCTTTCTTT

j_call: TRBJ1-5
clone_size: NA
d_call: NA
v_call: TRBV23-1
cdr3_aa: CASSQSENHQPQHF
cdr3_nt: TGCGCCAGCAGTCAATCCGAGAACCATCAGCCCCAGCATTTT

j_call: TRBJ1-1
clone_size: NA
d_call: TRBD1
v_call: TRBV2
cdr3_aa: CASSYRGSNTEAFF
cdr3_nt: TGTGCCAGCAGCTACAGGGGTTCGAACACTGAAGCTTTCTTT

j_call: TRBJ2-7
clone_size: NA
d_call: TRBD1
v_call: TRBV9
cdr3_aa: CASARQGMAYEQYF
cdr3_nt: TGTGCCAGCGCACGACAGGGGATGGCCTACGAGCAGTACTTC

j_call: TRBJ2-1
clone_size: NA
d_call: NA
v_call: TRBV9
cdr3_aa: CASSVVGGYYNEQFF
cdr3_nt: TGTGCCAGCAGCGTAGTAGGGGGGTACTACAATGAGCAGTTCTTC

j_call: TRBJ1-2
clone_size: few
d_call: NA
v_call: TRBV2
cdr3_aa: CASRDGLYGYTF
cdr3_nt: TGTGCCAGCAGGGACGGCCTCTATGGCTACACCTTC

j_call: TRBJ2-1
clone_size: NA
d_call: TRBD1
v_call: TRBV7-8
cdr3_aa: CASVTGGSRNEQFF
cdr3_nt: TGTGCCAGCGTGACAGGGGGATCAAGGAATGAGCAGTTCTTC

j_call: TRBJ1-4
clone_size: NA
d_call: TRBD1
v_call: TRBV19
cdr3_aa: CASSIWTGGEEKLFF
cdr3_nt: TGTGCCAGTAGTATATGGACAGGAGGGGAGGAAAAACTGTTTTTT

j_call: TRBJ2-3
clone_size: NA
d_call: NA
v_call: TRBV6-1
cdr3_aa: CASSERADTQYF
cdr3_nt: TGTGCCAGCAGTGAGCGTGCAGATACGCAGTATTTT

j_call: TRBJ1-5
clone_size: NA
d_call: NA
v_call: TRBV5-4
cdr3_aa: CASRIGHPIYSNQPQHF
cdr3_nt: TGTGCCAGCAGAATAGGACACCCCATCTATAGCAATCAGCCCCAGCATTTT

j_call: TRBJ2-3
clone_size: NA
d_call: TRBD2
v_call: TRBV7-6
cdr3_aa: CASSLRLAGATDTQYF
cdr3_nt: TGTGCCAGCAGCTTAAGGCTAGCGGGGGCCACAGATACGCAGTATTTT

j_call: TRBJ2-3
clone_size: NA
d_call: NA
v_call: TRBV10-3
cdr3_aa: CAISFTDTQYF
cdr3_nt: TGTGCCATCAGCTTCACAGATACGCAGTATTTT

j_call: TRBJ2-2
clone_size: NA
d_call: NA
v_call: TRBV25-1
cdr3_aa: CASSPIHYETGITGELFF
cdr3_nt: TGTGCCAGCAGTCCCATCCATTATGAGACTGGAATCACCGGGGAGCTGTTTTTT

j_call: TRBJ2-1
clone_size: NA
d_call: TRBD2
v_call: TRBV25-1
cdr3_aa: CASTRSGIGQFF
cdr3_nt: TGTGCCAGCACTCGAAGCGGGATAGGGCAGTTCTTC

j_call: TRBJ2-2
clone_size: NA
d_call: NA
v_call: TRBV28
cdr3_aa: CASTTGNTGELFF
cdr3_nt: TGTGCCAGCACGACGGGAAACACCGGGGAGCTGTTTTTT

j_call: TRBJ1-1
clone_size: NA
d_call: NA
v_call: TRBV18
cdr3_aa: CASFTSGRGHTEAFF
cdr3_nt: TGTGCCAGTTTCACGTCTGGTAGGGGACACACTGAAGCTTTCTTT

j_call: TRBJ1-2
clone_size: NA
d_call: NA
v_call: TRBV19
cdr3_aa: CASTKRVGLGYGYTF
cdr3_nt: TGTGCCAGTACCAAGCGGGTTGGGCTCGGCTATGGCTACACCTTC